This TCR beta chain comes out of a study of neoadjuvant nivolumab and ipilimumab in lung cancer. Sequenced by immunoSEQ multiplex PCR; TCRdb stores in-frame clones only, minus some. The sample comprises 4,500 to 5,000 clones, about 74% of which are singletons, and 2.5% to 3.5% rests with the top ten. The TCR comes from an adult with non-small cell lung cancer. Some clones in this sample may be carry-over from other donors' samples. The sequences come from normal lung tissue adjacent to the tumor, collected after neoadjuvant nivolumab, alone or with ipilimumab, at or shortly before surgery.

CDR3 loop: CASSLGVTDTQYF. CDR3 coding DNA: TGTGCCAGCAGCTTAGGTGTCACAGATACGCAGTATTTT. The chain carries TRBV11-3 and TRBJ2-3; D gene ambiguous. V lost 1 base, J lost 2 bases, and 4 bases lay in between. This CDR3 has 13 amino acids. Germline V gene lookup returns CDR1 SGHNT and CDR2 YENEEA. Together with reference TRBV11-3 and TRBJ2-3, the CDR3 gives the full variable domain: EAGVVQSPRYKIIEKKQPVAFWCNPISGHNTLYWYLQNLGQGPELLIRYENEEAVDDSQLPKDRFSAERLKGVDSTLKIQPAELGDSAVYLCASSLGVTDTQYFGPGTRLTVL.